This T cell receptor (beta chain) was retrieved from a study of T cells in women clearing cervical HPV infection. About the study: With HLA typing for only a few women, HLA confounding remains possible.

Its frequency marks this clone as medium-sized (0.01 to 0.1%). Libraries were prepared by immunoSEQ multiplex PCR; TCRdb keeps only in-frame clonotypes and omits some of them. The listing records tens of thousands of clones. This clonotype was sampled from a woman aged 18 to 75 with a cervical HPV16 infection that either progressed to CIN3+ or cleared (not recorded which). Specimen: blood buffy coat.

CDR3 protein: CASSPLVGGNTGELFF. The CDR3 bases that were read are TGTGCCAGCAGCCCTCTCGTAGGGGGGAACACCGGGGAG. The rearrangement uses TRBV14 and TRBJ2-2, with D perhaps TRBD1 (6 bases). The read terminates 3 residues before the CDR3 end, so the remaining end is supplied by the germline J gene. The CDR3 extends over 16 amino acids. Germline V gene sequence: CDR1 SGHDN, CDR2 FVKESK. V lost 4 bases and J 1 base, leaving 13 bases between the germline ends.